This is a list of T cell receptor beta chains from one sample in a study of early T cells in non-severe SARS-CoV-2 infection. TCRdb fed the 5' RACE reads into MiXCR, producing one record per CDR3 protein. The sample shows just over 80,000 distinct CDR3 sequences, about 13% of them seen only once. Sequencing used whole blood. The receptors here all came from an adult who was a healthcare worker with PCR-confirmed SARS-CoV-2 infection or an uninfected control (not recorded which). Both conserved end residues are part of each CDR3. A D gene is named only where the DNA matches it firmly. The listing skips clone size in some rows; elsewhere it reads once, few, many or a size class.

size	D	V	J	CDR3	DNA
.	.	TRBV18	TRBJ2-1	CASSPRQTSYNEQFF	TGTGCCAGCTCACCACGCCAGACGTCCTACAATGAGCAGTTCTTC
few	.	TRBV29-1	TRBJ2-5	CSIQDRETQYF	TGCAGCATCCAGGACCGGGAGACCCAGTACTTC
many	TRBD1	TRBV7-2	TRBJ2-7	CASSLAPTGTAYEQYF	TGTGCCAGCAGCTTAGCCCCCACGGGGACAGCGTACGAGCAGTACTTC
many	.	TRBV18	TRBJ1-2	CASSPPTGGAYGYTF	TGTGCCAGCTCACCACCGACGGGGGGCGCGTATGGCTACACCTTC
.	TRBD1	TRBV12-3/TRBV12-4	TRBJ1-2	CASSPGRTGSVSYGYTF	TGTGCCAGCAGTCCAGGGAGGACAGGGTCGGTTTCTTATGGCTACACCTTC
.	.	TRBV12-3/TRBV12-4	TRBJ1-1	CASLPGLGNTEAFF	TGTGCCAGCCTACCTGGCCTGGGGAACACTGAAGCTTTCTTT
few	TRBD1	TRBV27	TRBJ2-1	CASSLDRGDNEQFF	TGTGCCAGCAGTCTGGACAGGGGGGACAATGAGCAGTTCTTC
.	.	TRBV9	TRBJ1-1	CASSYNTGLNTEAFF	TGTGCCAGCAGCTATAATACAGGGTTGAACACTGAAGCTTTCTTT
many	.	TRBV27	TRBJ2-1	CASSKYNEQFF	TGTGCCAGCAGTAAATACAATGAGCAGTTCTTC
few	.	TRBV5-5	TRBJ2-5	CASSLGPRETQYF	TGTGCCAGCAGCCTAGGGCCGCGAGAGACCCAGTACTTC
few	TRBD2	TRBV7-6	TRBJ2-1	CASSLVQRGGGEQFF	TGTGCCAGCAGCTTAGTTCAGCGGGGGGGAGGTGAGCAGTTCTTC
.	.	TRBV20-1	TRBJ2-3	CSASSFLRGTADTQYF	TGCAGTGCTAGCTCGTTCCTCCGGGGAACGGCAGATACGCAGTATTTT
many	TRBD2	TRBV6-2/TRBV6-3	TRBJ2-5	CASSYAGTRGGETQYF	TGTGCCAGCAGTTACGCGGGGACTAGGGGAGGTGAGACCCAGTACTTC
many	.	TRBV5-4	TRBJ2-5	CASSLDRETQYF	TGTGCCAGCAGCTTGGACAGAGAGACCCAGTACTTC
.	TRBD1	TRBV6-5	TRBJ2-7	CASSYRDRVYEQYF	TGTGCCAGCAGTTACCGGGACAGGGTGTACGAGCAGTACTTC
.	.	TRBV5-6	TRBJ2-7	CASSTGEPVYEQYF	TGTGCCAGCAGCACGGGAGAGCCAGTCTACGAGCAGTACTTC
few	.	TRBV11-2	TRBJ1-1	CASSSQQAGTEAFF	TGTGCCAGCAGCTCACAACAGGCCGGCACTGAAGCTTTCTTT
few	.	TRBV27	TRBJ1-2	CASSLSLLVGSPGGYTF	TGTGCCAGCAGTTTATCGTTATTGGTCGGATCTCCTGGGGGCTACACCTTC
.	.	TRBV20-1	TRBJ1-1	CSAETEAFF	TGCAGTGCCGAGACAGAGGCTTTCTTT
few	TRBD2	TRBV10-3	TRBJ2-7	CAISDFSGGADEQYF	TGTGCCATCAGTGACTTTAGCGGGGGGGCCGACGAGCAGTACTTC
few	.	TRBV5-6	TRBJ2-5	CASSIPGLRYQETQYF	TGTGCCAGCAGCATACCGGGACTCAGGTACCAAGAGACCCAGTACTTC
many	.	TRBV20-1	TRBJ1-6	CSARDISAAGYNSPLHF	TGCAGTGCTAGGGATATTTCCGCCGCAGGTTATAATTCACCCCTCCACTTT
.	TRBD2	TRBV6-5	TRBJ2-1	CASSSNAGTSGGNEQFF	TGTGCCAGCAGCTCAAATGCCGGGACTAGCGGGGGGAATGAGCAGTTCTTC
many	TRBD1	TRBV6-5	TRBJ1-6	CASSLLTGYNSPLHF	TGTGCCAGCAGTCTCCTGACAGGGTATAATTCACCCCTCCACTTT
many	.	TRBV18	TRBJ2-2	CASSSSTGRNTGELFF	TGTGCCAGCTCATCGAGTACGGGACGGAACACCGGGGAGCTGTTTTTT
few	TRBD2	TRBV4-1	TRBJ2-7	CASSPLGPSGAFYEQYF	TGCGCCAGCAGCCCATTAGGGCCTAGCGGGGCGTTCTACGAGCAGTACTTC
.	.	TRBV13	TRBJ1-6	CASSLVGANSPLHF	TGTGCCAGCAGCTTAGTAGGGGCCAATTCACCCCTCCACTTT
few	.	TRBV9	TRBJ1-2	CASSAGYGYTF	TGTGCCTCCTCGGCGGGATATGGCTACACCTTC